This T cell receptor (beta chain) originates from a study of blood T cell repertoires in COVID-19. Study-level background: The samples span acute and convalescent COVID-19 from the United States, Italy and Spain. Nucleic acid was either cDNA or gDNA, and it came from T cells, B-cell-depleted T cells, or PBMCs.

The table came from immunoSEQ multiplex PCR; TCRdb's copy has only in-frame clones and leaves some out. This sample has hundreds of thousands of clones, with approximately 86% found just once. Germline V gene data show CDR1 as MNHEY and CDR2 as SVGAGI. J gave up 0 bases and V 6 bases, and 4 bases lay outside the gene matches. The CDR3 runs 15 residues. What was sequenced was peripheral blood. The V call is TRBV6-5, the J call TRBJ2-2; 7 bases align to TRBD2. This receptor was identified in a human donor in a cohort sampled during active COVID-19. In DNA form, the CDR3 reads TGTGCCAGCAGCCATACTAGCGCGAACACCGGGGAGCTGTTTTTT. This translates into CASSHTSANTGELFF.